The text below deals with one T cell receptor beta chain. The record originates from a study of blood T cell repertoires in COVID-19. The V gene's germline CDR1 is KGHSH and CDR2 LQKENI. This CDR3 is built from 14 residues. The V and J ends lost 6 bases and 4 bases, in that order; junction bases with no gene match: 4. Produced via immunoSEQ multiplex PCR; TCRdb's table is partial and in-frame only. The table has about 230,000 clones, approximately 82% seen once. This sequence was found in a woman aged 70-85 years with active or convalescent COVID-19. The specimen was peripheral blood. The V call is TRBV18, the J call TRBJ2-3, with 10 bases fitting TRBD1. CDR3 nucleotides: TGTGCCAGCTCGCCGACAGGGGGCGCAGATACGCAGTATTTT. Protein sequence: CASSPTGGADTQYF.